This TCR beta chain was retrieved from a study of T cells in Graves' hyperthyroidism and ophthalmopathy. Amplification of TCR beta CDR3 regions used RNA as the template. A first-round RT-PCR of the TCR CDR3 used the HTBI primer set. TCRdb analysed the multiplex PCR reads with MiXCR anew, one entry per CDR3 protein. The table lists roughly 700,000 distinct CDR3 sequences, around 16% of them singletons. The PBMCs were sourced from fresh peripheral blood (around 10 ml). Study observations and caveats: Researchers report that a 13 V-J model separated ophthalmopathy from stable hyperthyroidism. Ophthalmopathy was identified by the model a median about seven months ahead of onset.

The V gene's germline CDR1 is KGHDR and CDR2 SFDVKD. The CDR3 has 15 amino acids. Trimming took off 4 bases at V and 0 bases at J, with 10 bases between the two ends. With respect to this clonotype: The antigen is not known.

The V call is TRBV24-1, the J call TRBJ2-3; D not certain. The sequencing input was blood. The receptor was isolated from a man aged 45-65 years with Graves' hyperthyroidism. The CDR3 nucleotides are TGTGCCACCAGTGACCAAGTTACTAGCACAGATACGCAGTATTTT. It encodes CATSDQVTSTDTQYF.